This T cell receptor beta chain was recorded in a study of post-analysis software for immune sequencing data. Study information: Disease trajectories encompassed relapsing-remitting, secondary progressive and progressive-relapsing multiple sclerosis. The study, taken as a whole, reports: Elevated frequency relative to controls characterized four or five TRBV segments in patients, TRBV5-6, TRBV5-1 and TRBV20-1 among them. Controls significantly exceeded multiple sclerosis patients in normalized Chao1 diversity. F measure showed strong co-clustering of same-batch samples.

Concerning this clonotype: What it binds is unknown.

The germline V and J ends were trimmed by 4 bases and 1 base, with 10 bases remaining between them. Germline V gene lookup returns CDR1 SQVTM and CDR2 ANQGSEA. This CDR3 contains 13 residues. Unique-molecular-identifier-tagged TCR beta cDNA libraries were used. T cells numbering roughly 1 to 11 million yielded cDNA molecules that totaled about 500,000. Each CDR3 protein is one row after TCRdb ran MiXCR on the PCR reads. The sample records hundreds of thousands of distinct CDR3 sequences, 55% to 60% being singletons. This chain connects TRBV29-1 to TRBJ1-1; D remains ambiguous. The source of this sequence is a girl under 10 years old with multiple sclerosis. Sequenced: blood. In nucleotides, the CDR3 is TGCAGCGTTGTACCGACGGAGAACACTGAAGCTTTCTTT. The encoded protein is CSVVPTENTEAFF.